This T cell receptor (beta chain) was recovered during a study of blood T cells in healthy people across ages. Study-wide findings and caveats: Fewer expanded clones and more diversity marked long-lived versus aged donors.

Turning to this clonotype: Its cognate antigen is unknown.

It was with a sample-barcoded 5' primer and a J-beta primer mix that a second PCR of roughly 7 to 12 cycles was run. Unique molecular identifiers of 12 random nucleotides labeled each cDNA. Each CDR3 protein is one row after TCRdb ran MiXCR on the 5' RACE reads. The sample has 1.5 million to 2 million distinct CDR3 sequences; around 40% are singletons. This CDR3 has 12 amino acids. CDR1 is MNHEY, CDR2 SMNVEV, per germline (reference sequence). Trimming stripped 3 bases from V and 10 bases from J, with 10 bases between. The chain links TRBV27 to TRBJ2-1; no clear D. The clonotype originates from a human donor in good health. The material sequenced was blood. CDR3 amino acids: CASSFNREEQFF. DNA of the CDR3: TGTGCCAGCAGTTTCAACCGAGAAGAGCAGTTCTTC.